This T cell receptor beta chain appears in the sequencing data of a study of cytomegalovirus exposure and HLA in healthy donors. PCR employed 60 Vbeta and 13 Jbeta primers. Assay: immunoSEQ multiplex PCR; the TCRdb copy retains only in-frame clones and omits some. The table includes over 85,000 clones, over 65% detected once. Sequenced material: PBMCs. The clonotype comes from a man aged 40-49 years in good health and CMV-seronegative.

CDR3: CASSLSGGPTDTQYF. The DNA for the CDR3 is TGTGCCAGCAGCTTGTCCGGGGGTCCAACAGATACGCAGTATTTT. V gene TRBV5-4 combines with J gene TRBJ2-3; tentatively, D is TRBD2 (6 bases). The CDR3 runs 15 residues. The germline gives CDR1 SGHNT, CDR2 YYREEE (reference sequence). Trimming pared 1 base from V and 3 bases from J, leaving 12 bases between.